The 14 T cell receptor beta chains below come from one sample, sequenced in a study of glioma-infiltrating T cells. TCR alpha and beta CDR3 regions were amplified from RNA using iRepertoire nested multiplex PCR. Using its own MiXCR run on the multiplex PCR reads, TCRdb lists one record per CDR3 protein. Of around 100,000 distinct CDR3 sequences in the sample, about 28% were seen once. Sequenced sample: glioma tissue, nonneoplastic brain tissue, or PBMCs (not recorded which). The receptors stem from a human donor with low-grade glioma or glioblastoma, undergoing nonglioma brain surgery, or in good health (not recorded which).

The chain joins TRBV20-1 to TRBJ2-1, with D unclear. Between the trimmed V and J ends, which lost 3 bases and 8 bases, there was a span of 20 bases. The germline CDR1 and CDR2 sequences are DFQATT and SNEGSKA (reference sequence). This CDR3 is built from 15 residues. The CDR3 sequence: CSARNPGPKRYEQFF. CDR3 DNA sequence: TGCAGTGCTAGGAACCCCGGGCCAAAAAGATATGAGCAGTTCTTC.

J is TRBJ1-1 and V is TRBV7-9; TRBD1 matches 9 bases. V trimming: 4 bases; J trimming: 8 bases; junction bases outside the gene matches: 11. This CDR3 region has 15 residues. The germline gives CDR1 SEHNR, CDR2 FQNEAQ (reference sequence). The CDR3 loop is CASSSSQGAPPEAFF. CDR3 in DNA: TGTGCCAGCAGCTCATCACAGGGGGCCCCCCCCGAAGCTTTCTTT.

The chain uses TRBV30 and TRBJ1-1; weak D call: TRBD1 (5 bases). V lost 5 bases to trimming and J lost 4 bases, with 14 bases between them. CDR1 and CDR2 (germline): GTSNPN, SVGIG (reference sequence). The CDR3 is 13 amino acids. DNA for the CDR3: TGTGCCTGGGGCAGACAGTTGAGCACTGAAGCTTTCTTT. It is translated as CAWGRQLSTEAFF.

The chain carries TRBV27 and TRBJ1-1; D unclear. CDR3 length: 13 amino acids. CDR1 and CDR2 (germline): MNHEY, SMNVEV (reference sequence). The germline V and J ends were trimmed by 3 bases and 0 bases, with 5 bases remaining between them. The CDR3 here is CASSFGLNTEAFF. In DNA, the CDR3 is TGTGCCAGCAGTTTTGGACTGAACACTGAAGCTTTCTTT.

This clonotype was seen repeatedly, ten times or more. This chain links TRBV20-1 with TRBJ1-2; no reliable D call. Per the germline V gene, CDR1 is DFQATT and CDR2 is SNEGSKA (reference sequence). This CDR3 spans 11 amino acids. V gave up 0 bases and J gave up 8 bases, with 7 bases separating them. In nucleotides, the CDR3 is TGCAGTGCTAGAGAAGGGATCGGCTACACCTTC. It specifies CSAREGIGYTF.

With respect to this clonotype: A read error may account for a junction end that differs from germline. The CDR3 bases are TGTGCCAGCAGTTTAGAGGCCTCGGTGGCTACGCAGTGTTTT. Encoded protein: CASSLEASVATQCF. The chain has TRBV12-3 or TRBV12-4 and TRBJ2-3, with unresolved D. The CDR3 extends over 14 amino acids.

This clonotype was detected ten times or more. The chain carries TRBV20-1 and TRBJ2-1; tentatively, D is TRBD1 (6 bases). CDR3 length: 16 residues. Germline CDR1 is DFQATT and CDR2 is SNEGSKA (reference sequence). The V end was cut by 5 bases, the J end by 0 bases, with 17 bases between. CDR3 coding DNA: TGCAGTGCTGACAGGTCAAAGCAACCCTCCTACAATGAGCAGTTCTTC. Amino acids: CSADRSKQPSYNEQFF.

Note on this clonotype: A much larger clone is a single base away; this may be a read error. The V call is TRBV20-1, the J call TRBJ2-5, with D perhaps assigned TRBD1 or TRBD2 (5 bases each). CDR3 length: 13 residues. CDR1 is DFQATT, CDR2 SNEGSKA, per germline (reference sequence). V was clipped by 5 bases and J by 2 bases, with 12 bases between them. The CDR3 protein is CSAGRGGQETQYF. The CDR3 nucleotides read TGCAGTGCTGGCCGTGGGGGTCAAGAGACCCAGTACTTC.

This clonotype appeared many times. The genes are TRBV18 and TRBJ2-1; D gene unclear. Germline V lookup: CDR1 KGHSH, CDR2 LQKENI. The CDR3 has 11 residues. Deletions cut 4 bases from V and 7 bases from J, with 5 bases between. CDR3 nucleotide sequence: TGTGCCAGCTCACAAGAGAATGAGCAGTTCTTC. Translated, it gives CASSQENEQFF.

On this clonotype itself: This may be a read error, as it is one base from a much larger clone. V usage is TRBV7-9 and J usage is TRBJ2-3; the match to TRBD2 covers 8 bases. In germline, CDR1 is SEHNR, CDR2 FQNEAQ (reference sequence). The CDR3 consists of 15 residues. The CDR3, as DNA: TGTGCCAGCAGCTCGCTCGGGGGGGAGGCAGATACGCGGTATTTT. Translated: CASSSLGGEADTRYF.

The chain links TRBV12-3 or TRBV12-4 to TRBJ1-1; D uncertain. The V end was cut by 3 bases, the J end by 6 bases, with 14 bases between. This CDR3 region has 14 residues. CDR3 coding DNA: TGTGCCAGCAGTTTTCCGGCCTCAACGCCTGAAGCTTTCTTT. Translated: CASSFPASTPEAFF.

This clonotype was detected only once. This may come from a read error, since a much larger clone is one base off. The chain couples TRBV20-1 to TRBJ2-3, with 14 bases aligning to TRBD2. The CDR3 loop spans 16 amino acids. V dropped 3 bases and J dropped 4; count of bases not matched to a gene: 6. Germline assignment: CDR1 DFQATT and CDR2 SNEGSKA (reference sequence). CDR3 amino acids: CSASGLAGGLADTQYF. CDR3 DNA: TGCAGTGCTAGCGGACTAGCGGGGGGTCTGGCAGATACGCAGTATTTT.

This clonotype was observed at least ten times. The CDR3 sequence: CASSEAITLGRKNSPLHF. The CDR3 nucleotides read TGTGCCAGCAGTGAAGCGATTACTTTGGGACGGAAGAATTCACCCCTCCACTTT. The chain combines TRBV6-1 with TRBJ1-6; perhaps TRBD1 as D (5 bases). Germline assignment: CDR1 MNHNS and CDR2 SASEGT. V lost 0 bases and J 7 bases, leaving 19 bases between the germline ends. CDR3 size: 18 residues.

In its sample, this clonotype was seen many times. The chain couples TRBV20-1 to TRBJ2-4; 12 bases align to TRBD2. This CDR3 is built from 17 residues. J gave up 3 bases and V 6 bases, and 12 bases lay outside the gene matches. Germline CDR1 DFQATT, CDR2 SNEGSKA (reference sequence). DNA of the CDR3: TGCAGTGCCGGACATTTGACTAGCGGGAGACACAAAAACATTCAGTACTTC. It translates to CSAGHLTSGRHKNIQYF.